This T cell receptor (beta chain) was captured in a study of shared clonotypes between healthy human individuals. Assay used: immunoSEQ multiplex PCR; TCRdb lists only in-frame clones, some missing. Of about 380,000 clones listed, roughly 96% are singletons. In germline, CDR1 is SGHNT, CDR2 YYREEE (reference sequence). V was trimmed by 7 bases and J by 5 bases, leaving 15 bases between them. This CDR3 region has 13 residues. This sequence was found in a man aged 25 to 40 in good health. The material sequenced was memory CD8+ T cells sorted from blood. The subset denotes: CD45RO+ cells pooled with CCR7-negative TemRA cells. The rearrangement links TRBV5-4 to TRBJ2-5; possibly TRBD2 for D (6 bases). The CDR3 sequence: CASSRERVETQYF. The CDR3 nucleotides read TGTGCCAGCTCTCGGGAGCGGGTGGAGACCCAGTACTTC.